This T cell receptor beta chain was observed in a study of T cell responses to AZD1222 COVID-19 vaccine. Study results and limitations: Dominant CD4 TCR responses targeted spike regions 160-218 and 743-854. Repertoire samples came only from after the peak T cell response.

Method: immunoSEQ multiplex PCR; TCRdb's copy keeps in-frame clones and lacks some. Of about 140,000 clones in the sample, around 90% are singletons; the top ten hold just over 5.5%. As concerns this clone: Antigen: not known.

Germline assignment: CDR1 MDHEN and CDR2 SYDVKM. V was trimmed by 6 bases and J by 7 bases, leaving 10 bases between them. The CDR3 runs to 12 residues. The sample consisted of peripheral blood, taken on day 0 of AZD1222 vaccination. The chain recombines TRBV28 with TRBJ1-5, with no clear D. The TCR sequence derives from an adult in good health. CDR3 coding DNA: TGTGCCAGCAGGGGAGTTTCGCAGCCCCAGCATTTT. Residues: CASRGVSQPQHF.